The clone carrying this T cell receptor beta chain has just one count. Primers included in the PCR were 60 Vbeta and 13 Jbeta primers. Assay used: immunoSEQ multiplex PCR; TCRdb lists only in-frame clones, some missing. The sample lists 130,000 or so clones; around 83% were seen once. This sample is part of a study of cytomegalovirus exposure and HLA in healthy donors. This CDR3 region has 16 residues. From germline, CDR1 is SGHRS and CDR2 YFSETQ. Trimming took 4 bases from V and 5 from J; bases not matched to a gene: 12. Sequencing was performed on PBMCs. This TCR came from a woman aged 25 to 45 in good health and CMV-seropositive. The rearrangement joins TRBV5-1 to TRBJ2-5; 9 bases are shared with TRBD1. The CDR3 reads CASSPRHRDREETQYF. The CDR3 DNA sequence: TGCGCCAGCAGCCCTCGCCACCGGGACAGGGAGGAGACCCAGTACTTC.